This TCR beta chain derives from a study of molecular identifiers for immune sequencing clone quantification. TCRdb reprocessed the PCR reads via MiXCR and lists one record per CDR3 protein. The data show some 320,000 distinct CDR3 sequences, roughly a quarter seen once. Trimming cost V 1 base and J 3 bases; bases outside gene matches: 3. This CDR3 has 15 residues. This clonotype was seen repeatedly, ten times or more. This TCR came from a human donor in good health. Some libraries in this study had Jurkat cell RNA spiked in. The chain carries TRBV12-3 or TRBV12-4 and TRBJ1-2; TRBD1 matches 9 bases. Sequencing was carried out using naive CD8+ T cells from blood, with Jurkat cell RNA spiked in. Described subset: FACS-sorted CD8+CD4-CCR7+CD45RA+ naive T cells. CDR3 DNA sequence: TGTGCCAGCAGTTTAGGTACAGGGGGCTACTATGGCTACACCTTC. Translation: CASSLGTGGYYGYTF.